The 26 T cell receptor beta chains in this list originate from one sample, sequenced in a study of vaccination and CD4 T cells after COVID-19. No antigen is known for these receptors. Treatment meaning: roughly 10-day PBMC culture with coronavirus spike peptide pools or control peptides (ViraFEST assay). Sequencing of cultured CD4+ T cell DNA used the Oncomine TCR Beta short-read assay. TCRdb reprocessed the PCR reads via MiXCR and lists one record per CDR3 protein. The table lists around 14,000 distinct CDR3 sequences, over 65% of them singletons. Sequenced material: CD4+ T cells from blood, cultured in vitro. These receptors originate from a human donor who had recovered from COVID-19.

V usage is TRBV7-8 and J usage is TRBJ2-7, with a tentative D call TRBD2 (6 bases). Germline lookup yields CDR1 SGHVS and CDR2 FQNEAQ. The CDR3 covers 13 residues. V was clipped by 5 bases and J by 8 bases, with 16 bases between them. The chain's CDR3 is CASSLRDSKKQYF. The CDR3 nucleotides are TGTGCCAGCAGCCTACGGGACTCCAAAAAGCAGTACTTC.

This sequence joins TRBV6-1 and TRBJ2-1; 7 bases line up with TRBD2. The CDR3 is made up of 15 amino acids. V dropped 10 bases and J dropped 0; count of bases not matched to a gene: 9. CDR1 and CDR2 from the germline V gene are MNHNS and SASEGT. The CDR3 nucleotides read TGTGCCACCCGTCCTAGCGGAAGCTCCTACAATGAGCAGTTCTTC. As protein: CATRPSGSSYNEQFF.

The rearrangement links TRBV12-3 or TRBV12-4 to TRBJ2-5; possible D gene TRBD2, 5 bases. Trimming took off 8 bases at V and 9 bases at J, with 22 bases between the two ends. The CDR3 totals 14 residues. CDR3 region: CASWSSDPLTAQYF. In nucleotides, the CDR3 is TGTGCCAGCTGGAGTAGCGACCCCCTCACGGCCCAGTACTTC.

The gene calls are TRBV20-1 and TRBJ2-1; D gene unclear. V was shortened by 6 bases and J by 8 bases, with 26 bases between the two germline ends. The CDR3 has 16 amino acids. The germline gives CDR1 DFQATT, CDR2 SNEGSKA (reference sequence). CDR3 coding DNA: TGCAGTGCCAATGGGTCCCCTCGGCACGTTATCGATGAGCAGTTCTTC. It specifies CSANGSPRHVIDEQFF.

The rearrangement uses TRBV28 and TRBJ1-6; TRBD1 matches 9 bases. CDR1 MDHEN and CDR2 SYDVKM come from the germline V gene. The V and J ends lost 3 bases and 7 bases, in that order; junction bases with no gene match: 4. The CDR3 has 15 amino acids. CDR3 sequence: CASSLGDRDNSPLHF. Written as DNA, the CDR3 is TGTGCCAGCAGTTTGGGGGACAGGGACAATTCACCCCTCCACTTT.

The CDR3 nucleotides are TGTGCCAGCAGCTCCTCCCGGGGGTACACTGAAGCTTTCTTT. Translated, it gives CASSSSRGYTEAFF. The chain carries TRBV5-4 and TRBJ1-1; D is perhaps TRBD1 (5 bases). There are 14 residues in the CDR3. The V gene's germline CDR1 is SGHNT and CDR2 YYREEE (reference sequence). The V end lost 3 bases, the J end lost 3 bases, and 12 bases lay between the germline ends. Using reference TRBV5-4 and TRBJ1-1 for the parts outside the CDR3, the full variable domain is ETGVTQSPTHLIKTRGQQVTLRCSSQSGHNTVSWYQQALGQGPQFIFQYYREEENGRGNFPPRFSGLQFPNYSSELNVNALELDDSALYLCASSSSRGYTEAFFGQGTRLTVV.

Regarding this clonotype: Germline and junction disagree at one end, which may indicate a read error. The rearrangement links TRBV7-2 to TRBJ2-7; 8 nucleotides line up with TRBD1. The CDR3 runs 15 residues. Germline V gives CDR1 SGHTA, CDR2 FQGNSA. CDR3 coding DNA: TGTGCCAGCAGCTTAGGAGGACAGGGTCGCTACGAGCAGCACTTC. Its protein product is CASSLGGQGRYEQHF.

This chain joins TRBV6-1 and TRBJ2-2; TRBD1 matches 7 bases. V lost 7 bases, J lost 8 bases, and 13 bases stayed unmatched. Germline assignment: CDR1 MNHNS and CDR2 SASEGT. The CDR3 covers 15 residues. The CDR3 region has the DNA TGTGCCAGCAAGCAGGGGGAGACATCCACGGGGGAGCTGTTTTTT. Translated: CASKQGETSTGELFF.

The chain combines TRBV20-1 with TRBJ1-5, with 11 bases fitting TRBD1. The CDR3 spans 13 residues. From germline, CDR1 is DFQATT and CDR2 SNEGSKA (reference sequence). V dropped 5 bases and J dropped 10; count of bases not matched to a gene: 7. The CDR3 DNA is TGCAGTGCTGAAGGGACAGGGGGGGGCCCCCAGCATTTT. It translates to CSAEGTGGGPQHF.

The J gene is TRBJ2-1, the V gene TRBV6-2 or TRBV6-3; 9 bases line up with TRBD1. The CDR3 spans 14 residues. The V gene end was trimmed by 2 bases and the J gene end by 10 bases; junction bases not matched to a gene: 6. CDR1 is MNHEY and CDR2 is SVGEGT in the germline V gene. In DNA form, the CDR3 reads TGTGCCAGCAGTTACATCAGGACAGGGGTAGAGCAGTTCTTC. This gives the protein CASSYIRTGVEQFF.

This clonotype has more than one count but fewer than ten. The rearrangement links TRBV20-1 to TRBJ1-1, with TRBD1 as a possible D gene (5 bases). CDR3 size: 13 residues. Germline values: CDR1 DFQATT, CDR2 SNEGSKA (reference sequence). The germline V and J ends were trimmed by 3 bases and 4 bases, with 12 bases remaining between them. The CDR3 DNA sequence: TGCAGTGCTAGTTGGGGGGGAGCCACTGAAGCTTTCTTT. This encodes CSASWGGATEAFF.

The chain joins TRBV25-1 to TRBJ2-6; 8 bases are a match to TRBD1. Germline values: CDR1 MGHDK, CDR2 SYGVNS. Unmatched junction bases numbered 4, after V lost 4 bases and J lost 2 bases. The CDR3 has 16 amino acids. CDR3 nucleotide sequence: TGTGCCAGCAGTGGACAGGGGACCCCTGGGGCCAACGTCCTGACTTTC. Translating it yields CASSGQGTPGANVLTF. The full variable domain, in which reference TRBV25-1 and TRBJ2-6 provide the parts outside the CDR3, is EADIYQTPRYLVIGTGKKITLECSQTMGHDKMYWYQQDPGMELHLIHYSYGVNSTEKGDLSSESTVSRIRTEHFPLTLESARPSHTSQYLCASSGQGTPGANVLTFGAGSRLTVL.

This clonotype was seen once. The V and J genes are TRBV6-1 and TRBJ1-1, with TRBD1 matching over 8 bases. J was trimmed by 0 bases and V by 6 bases; bases with no gene match: 9. The CDR3 length is 16 residues. Germline CDR1 reads MNHNS; CDR2 reads SASEGT. The CDR3 region is CASRSTDRAMNTEAFF. In DNA, the CDR3 is TGTGCCAGCAGATCAACGGACAGGGCCATGAACACTGAAGCTTTCTTT.

This clonotype has just a few counts. The V call is TRBV6-2 or TRBV6-3, the J call TRBJ1-3; D is unclear. The CDR3 extends over 12 amino acids. With 2 bases removed from V and 4 bases from J, the gap between germline ends came to 3 bases. Germline loops: CDR1 MNHEY, CDR2 SVGEGT. CDR3 sequence: CASSYMGNTIYF. The CDR3 DNA follows: TGTGCCAGCAGTTACATGGGAAACACCATATATTTT.

This clonotype was recorded once. The chain carries TRBV15 and TRBJ1-5, with D uncertain. Germline loops: CDR1 LNHNV, CDR2 YYDKDF (reference sequence). V gave up 6 bases and J gave up 4 bases, with 19 bases separating them. There are 16 residues in the CDR3. In DNA form, the CDR3 reads TGTGCCACCAGTATTGGAGGCATGAAAGGAAATCAGCCCCAGCATTTT. This gives the protein CATSIGGMKGNQPQHF. Supplemented by reference TRBV15 and TRBJ1-5, the full variable domain reads DAMVIQNPRYQVTQFGKPVTLSCSQTLNHNVMYWYQQKSSQAPKLLFHYYDKDFNNEADTPDNFQSRRPNTSFCFLDIRSPGLGDTAMYLCATSIGGMKGNQPQHFGDGTRLSIL.

The J gene is TRBJ2-5, the V gene TRBV15, with 8 bases aligning to TRBD1. V shed 2 bases, J shed 2 bases, and the junction held 4 bases outside the gene matches. Germline CDR1 LNHNV, CDR2 YYDKDF (reference sequence). This CDR3 is built from 15 residues. The DNA for the CDR3 is TGTGCCACCAGCAGATCCAGGACAGGGCAAGAGACCCAGTACTTC. Protein product: CATSRSRTGQETQYF.

This chain joins TRBV6-1 and TRBJ2-2; 10 bases agree with TRBD2. The CDR3 spans 15 residues. Germline V gives CDR1 MNHNS, CDR2 SASEGT. The ends lost 7 bases at V and 8 bases at J; junction bases unmatched: 10. This CDR3 reads CASIAAGGPDGELFF. The CDR3 coding sequence is TGTGCCAGCATCGCAGCGGGAGGGCCGGATGGGGAGCTGTTTTTT.

V is TRBV28 and J is TRBJ1-5; D ambiguous. V gave up 5 bases and J gave up 4 bases, with 9 bases separating them. The length of the CDR3 is 13 residues. CDR1 and CDR2 from the germline V gene are MDHEN and SYDVKM. CDR3 loop: CASSPPSNQPQHF. DNA of the CDR3: TGTGCCAGCAGTCCACCATCTAATCAGCCCCAGCATTTT.

The chain links TRBV11-2 to TRBJ1-3; D is uncertain. Germline V gene data show CDR1 as SGHAT and CDR2 as FQNNGV. Deletions cut 5 bases from V and 2 bases from J, with 10 bases between. The CDR3 has 14 amino acids. The CDR3 DNA reads TGTGCCAGCAGCCGCACGGAAGCTGGAAACACCATATATTTT. Translated: CASSRTEAGNTIYF.

The V and J genes are TRBV5-1 and TRBJ1-1; no reliable D call. The V gene lost 4 bases and the J gene lost 0 bases, with 10 bases spanning the gap. Germline-derived CDR1 and CDR2 are SGHRS and YFSETQ. This CDR3 is 14 amino acids long. The CDR3 DNA is TGCGCCAGCAGCCTTAAGCTAATGAACACTGAAGCTTTCTTT. Its translation: CASSLKLMNTEAFF.

The gene calls are TRBV30 and TRBJ2-7; D may be TRBD1 (5 bases). The germline V and J ends were trimmed by 1 base and 7 bases, with 20 bases remaining between them. This CDR3 is 15 amino acids long. The germline V gene encodes CDR1 GTSNPN and CDR2 SVGIG (reference sequence). CDR3 protein: CAWSASLTGFREQYF. CDR3 coding DNA: TGTGCCTGGAGTGCCTCGCTAACAGGTTTCAGAGAGCAGTACTTC.

The rearrangement links TRBV4-3 to TRBJ1-1; D is uncertain. Germline-derived CDR1 and CDR2 are LGHNA and YSLEER. Trimming removed 1 base at V and 2 bases at J, with 11 bases between. The CDR3 is made up of 15 amino acids. CDR3 sequence: CASSQVGAGNTEAFF. For the CDR3, the DNA is TGCGCCAGCAGCCAAGTTGGCGCAGGAAACACTGAAGCTTTCTTT.

The J gene is TRBJ1-5, the V gene TRBV7-2; 7 bases match TRBD1. The ends lost 2 bases at V and 4 bases at J; junction bases unmatched: 11. This CDR3 is 17 amino acids long. The germline CDR1 and CDR2 sequences are SGHTA and FQGNSA. The CDR3 nucleotides are TGTGCCAGCAGCTTAAAACGGCCCGAACAGGGGAATCAGCCCCAGCATTTT. This encodes CASSLKRPEQGNQPQHF.

The rearrangement joins TRBV6-1 to TRBJ2-7; the D call may be TRBD1 or TRBD2 (5 bases each). This CDR3 has 14 amino acids. V was clipped by 8 bases and J by 6 bases, with 20 bases between them. CDR1 is MNHNS and CDR2 is SASEGT in the germline V gene. The CDR3, as DNA: TGTGCCAGCCGCCCTTGGGGGAGTCGCCCCGAGCAGTACTTC. Translating it yields CASRPWGSRPEQYF.

The V call is TRBV19, the J call TRBJ1-2; TRBD1 matches at 8 bases. The CDR3 runs 16 residues. Trimming cost V 3 bases and J 4 bases; bases outside gene matches: 10. Germline-derived CDR1 and CDR2 are LNHDA and SQIVND (reference sequence). CDR3 region: CASSISMGQDFYGYTF. Written as DNA, the CDR3 is TGTGCCAGTAGTATCTCCATGGGACAGGACTTCTATGGCTACACCTTC.

This clonotype was found a few times. The V gene is TRBV15, the J gene TRBJ2-7, with TRBD2 matching over 8 bases. Trimming took 8 bases from V and 1 from J; bases not matched to a gene: 10. Germline loops: CDR1 LNHNV, CDR2 YYDKDF (reference sequence). This CDR3 has 15 residues. This chain's CDR3 is CATDSGASGSYEQYF. In nucleotides, the CDR3 is TGTGCCACCGATAGCGGGGCTAGCGGTTCCTACGAGCAGTACTTC.